This TCR beta chain is from a study of blood T cell repertoires in COVID-19. Study background: Sample material is recorded as cDNA or gDNA derived from T cells, B-cell-depleted T cells, or PBMCs.

Method: immunoSEQ multiplex PCR; TCRdb's copy keeps in-frame clones and lacks some. The sample has over 200,000 clones; 88% are singletons. Trimming took off 10 bases at V and 1 base at J, with 18 bases between the two ends. The germline V gene has CDR1 LNHDA and CDR2 SQIVND (reference sequence). The CDR3 spans 15 residues. The genes are TRBV19 and TRBJ2-3; weak D call: TRBD2 (5 bases). The sequence derives from a woman in her 40s who had recovered from COVID-19. The sequencing input was peripheral blood. The CDR3 nucleotides are TGTGCCACCCGGTCCATTCGGGAAGGCACAGATACGCAGTATTTT. It encodes CATRSIREGTDTQYF.